This T cell receptor (beta chain) was captured in a study of OX40 agonist ivuxolimab in advanced cancers. Study details: Patients were treated with intravenous ivuxolimab, dosed at 0.01 to 10 mg/kg and infused every 2 weeks. Study results and limitations: Both blood CD4+ and CD8+ T cells showed clonal growth by week 6 at 0.1 to 3.0 mg/kg. Among the least clonally expanded were partial responders at 0.1-3.0 mg/kg.

The germline V gene encodes CDR1 SGDLS and CDR2 YYNGEE. This CDR3 comprises 17 residues. Trimming took off 7 bases at V and 2 bases at J, with 21 bases between the two ends. A note on this clone: Its antigen is as yet unknown.

The table came from immunoSEQ multiplex PCR; TCRdb's copy has only in-frame clones and leaves some out. The table lists about 60,000 clones, around 90% of them singletons. V is TRBV9 and J is TRBJ2-2; the D is unclear. Specimen: CD4+ or CD8+ T cells sorted from blood, collected in a trial of the OX40 agonist ivuxolimab. The sequence was collected from an adult with an advanced solid tumor such as melanoma, head and neck, liver or kidney cancer. CDR3 DNA: TGTGCCAGCGTACCTGTCGTTAAACAAGGAAACACCGGGGAGCTGTTTTTT. Its translation is CASVPVVKQGNTGELFF.